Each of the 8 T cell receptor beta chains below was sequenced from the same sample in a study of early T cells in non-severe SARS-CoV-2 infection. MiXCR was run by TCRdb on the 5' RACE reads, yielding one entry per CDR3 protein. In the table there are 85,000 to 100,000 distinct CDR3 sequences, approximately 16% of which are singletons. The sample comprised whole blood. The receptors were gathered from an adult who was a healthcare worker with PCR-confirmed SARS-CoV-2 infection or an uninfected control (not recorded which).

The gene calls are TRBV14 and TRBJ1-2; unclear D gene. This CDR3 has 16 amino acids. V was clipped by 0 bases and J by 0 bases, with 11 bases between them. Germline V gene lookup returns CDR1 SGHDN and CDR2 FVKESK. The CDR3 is CASSQDRPAANYGYTF. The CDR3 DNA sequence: TGTGCCAGCAGCCAAGATCGGCCAGCAGCTAACTATGGCTACACCTTC.

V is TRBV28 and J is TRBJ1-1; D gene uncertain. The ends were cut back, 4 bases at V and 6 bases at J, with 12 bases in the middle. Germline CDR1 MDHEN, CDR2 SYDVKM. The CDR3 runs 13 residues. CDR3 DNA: TGTGCCAGCAGTTCCAATATGGCCCCTGAAGCTTTCTTT. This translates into CASSSNMAPEAFF.

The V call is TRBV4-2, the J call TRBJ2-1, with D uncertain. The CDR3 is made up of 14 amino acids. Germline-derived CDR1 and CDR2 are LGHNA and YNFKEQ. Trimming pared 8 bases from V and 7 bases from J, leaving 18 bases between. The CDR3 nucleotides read TGTGCCAGCTCACAGTCTACCCCTGTGAATGAGCAGTTCTTC. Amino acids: CASSQSTPVNEQFF.

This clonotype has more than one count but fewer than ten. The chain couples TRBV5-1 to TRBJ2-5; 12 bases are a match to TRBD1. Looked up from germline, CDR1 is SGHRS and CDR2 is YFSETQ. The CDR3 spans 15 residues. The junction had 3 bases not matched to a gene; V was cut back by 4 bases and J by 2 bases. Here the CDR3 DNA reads TGCGCCAGCAGCCGGGACAGGGGGCGACAAGAGACCCAGTACTTC. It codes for CASSRDRGRQETQYF.

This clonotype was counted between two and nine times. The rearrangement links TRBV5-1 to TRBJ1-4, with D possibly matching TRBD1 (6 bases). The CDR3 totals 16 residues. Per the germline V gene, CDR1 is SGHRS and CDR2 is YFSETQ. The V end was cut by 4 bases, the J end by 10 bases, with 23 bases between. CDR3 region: CASSPATGMMGGKLFF. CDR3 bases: TGCGCCAGCAGCCCGGCTACAGGGATGATGGGTGGAAAACTGTTTTTT.

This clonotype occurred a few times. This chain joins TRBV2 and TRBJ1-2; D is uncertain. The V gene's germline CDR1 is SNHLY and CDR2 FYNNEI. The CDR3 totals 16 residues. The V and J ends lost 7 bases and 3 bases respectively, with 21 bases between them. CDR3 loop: CASTLLGLLRDYGYTF. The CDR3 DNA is TGTGCCAGCACCTTATTGGGTCTCCTGCGGGACTATGGCTACACCTTC.

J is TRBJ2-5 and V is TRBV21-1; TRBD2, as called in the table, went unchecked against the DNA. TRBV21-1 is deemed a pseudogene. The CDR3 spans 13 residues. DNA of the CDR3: TGTGCCAGCACCCGCTGCGACGGAAAGACCCAGTACTTC. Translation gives CASTRCDGKTQYF.

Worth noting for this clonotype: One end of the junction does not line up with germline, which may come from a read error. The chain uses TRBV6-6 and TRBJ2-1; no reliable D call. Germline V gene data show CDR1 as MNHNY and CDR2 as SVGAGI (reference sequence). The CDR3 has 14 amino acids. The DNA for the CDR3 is TGTGCCAGCAGTTACGGGGAATCCTACTATGAGCAGTTCTTC. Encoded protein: CASSYGESYYEQFF.